Below are 17 T cell receptor beta chains sequenced from a single sample in a study of T cell responses to AZD1222 COVID-19 vaccine. Assay: immunoSEQ multiplex PCR; the TCRdb copy retains only in-frame clones and omits some. This table has fewer than 150,000 clones, over 75% appearing once. The specimen was peripheral blood, collected on day 0 of AZD1222 vaccination. Receptors were obtained from an adult in good health.

In regard to this clone: One junction end disagrees with the germline gene, perhaps due to a read error. This chain joins TRBV7-7 and TRBJ2-5, with D unresolved. The CDR3 runs 12 residues. Germline lookup yields CDR1 SSHAT and CDR2 FNYEAQ (reference sequence). The CDR3 region has the DNA TGTGCTAGCAGCTTAATCGGGGAGACCCAGTACTTC. Protein product: CASSLIGETQYF.

This rearrangement joins TRBV3-1 (or the pseudogene TRBV3-2) to TRBJ1-6; D gene unclear. CDR1 and CDR2 (germline): LGHDT, YNNKEL (reference sequence). The CDR3 consists of 14 residues. V lost 1 base and J lost 7, with 8 bases in between. CDR3 in DNA: TGTGCCAGCAGCCAAGGGCAGGAAAATTCACCCCTCCACTTT. Translating gives CASSQGQENSPLHF.

The sample holds one count of this clone. The genes are TRBV9 and TRBJ2-1; 7 positions match TRBD2. Germline V lookup: CDR1 SGDLS, CDR2 YYNGEE. The V and J ends lost 2 bases and 2 bases, in that order; junction bases with no gene match: 7. The CDR3 runs 16 residues. CDR3 in amino acids: CASSVRAGLPYNEQFF. For the CDR3, the DNA is TGTGCCAGCAGCGTTAGAGCGGGACTACCCTACAATGAGCAGTTCTTC.

This clone has only a few counts. The rearrangement joins TRBV19 to TRBJ2-2; no clear D gene. Trimming shortened V by 1 base and J by 5 bases, and 14 bases separated the two germline ends. Germline V gene data show CDR1 as LNHDA and CDR2 as SQIVND (reference sequence). CDR3 length: 16 amino acids. The CDR3 DNA reads TGTGCCAGTAGTATAGGGGTTGTCGAGGTAACCGGGGAGCTGTTTTTT. Translating gives CASSIGVVEVTGELFF.

This chain links TRBV5-5 with TRBJ1-2; no clear D gene. This CDR3 contains 15 residues. From germline, CDR1 is SGHKS and CDR2 YYEKEE (reference sequence). V lost 0 bases and J lost 1, with 10 bases in between. The CDR3 protein is CASSLAQAFNYGYTF. The CDR3 nucleotides read TGTGCCAGCAGCTTGGCCCAGGCCTTTAACTATGGCTACACCTTC.

This clone occurred once. V usage is TRBV3-1 (or the pseudogene TRBV3-2) and J usage is TRBJ1-4; D is unclear. This CDR3 is 14 amino acids long. CDR1 is LGHDT, CDR2 YNNKEL, per germline (reference sequence). The V end was cut by 3 bases, the J end by 0 bases, with 5 bases between. The CDR3 reads CASSHHATNEKLFF. The CDR3, as DNA: TGTGCCAGCAGCCACCATGCAACTAATGAAAAACTGTTTTTT.

The chain carries TRBV5-1 and TRBJ1-1; no reliable D call. The V and J ends lost 4 bases and 2 bases respectively, with 21 bases between them. This CDR3 is 17 amino acids long. CDR1 is SGHRS, CDR2 YFSETQ, per germline. CDR3 coding DNA: TGCGCCAGCAGCGGAGAGGGCTCCCCGGCGGGAAACACTGAAGCTTTCTTT. This encodes CASSGEGSPAGNTEAFF. Based on the CDR3 plus reference TRBV5-1 and TRBJ1-1, the full variable domain is KAGVTQTPRYLIKTRGQQVTLSCSPISGHRSVSWYQQTPGQGLQFLFEYFSETQRNKGNFPGRFSGRQFSNSRSEMNVSTLELGDSALYLCASSGEGSPAGNTEAFFGQGTRLTVV.

This clone has a single count. V is TRBV29-1 and J is TRBJ2-7; no reliable D call. The V end was cut by 4 bases, the J end by 2 bases, with 15 bases between. The CDR3 totals 14 residues. CDR1 and CDR2 from the germline V gene are SQVTM and ANQGSEA. DNA of the CDR3: TGCAGCGTTGTGAAGCCCGACTCCGCCTACGAGCAGTACTTC. Translated, it gives CSVVKPDSAYEQYF.

For the CDR3, the DNA is TGTGCCAGCAGTGACTCTCCGGGACACTCCTACAATGAGCAGTTCTTC. This gives the protein CASSDSPGHSYNEQFF. The chain is built from TRBV6-4 and TRBJ2-1, with D perhaps TRBD1 (6 bases). Germline V lookup: CDR1 MRHNA, CDR2 SNTAGT. The CDR3 totals 16 residues. V gave up 0 bases and J gave up 0 bases, with 9 bases separating them.

The genes are TRBV18 and TRBJ2-3; D uncertain. With 2 bases removed from V and 5 bases from J, the gap between germline ends came to 8 bases. The CDR3 consists of 13 residues. Germline loops: CDR1 KGHSH, CDR2 LQKENI. CDR3 bases: TGTGCCAGCTCACCAAATCTCGAAGATACGCAGTATTTT. Translating it yields CASSPNLEDTQYF.

V is TRBV24-1 and J is TRBJ2-2, with 15 bases that match TRBD2. CDR3 length equals 19 residues. The germline V gene has CDR1 KGHDR and CDR2 SFDVKD. V trimming: 3 bases; J trimming: 0 bases; junction bases outside the gene matches: 4. The DNA of the CDR3 is TGTGCCACCAGTGATCCCGGACTAGCGGGGGGGACGAACACCGGGGAGCTGTTTTTT. It encodes CATSDPGLAGGTNTGELFF.

The chain has TRBV4-1 and TRBJ2-2, with TRBD2 matching over 7 bases. Germline lookup yields CDR1 MGHRA and CDR2 YSYEKL. There are 16 residues in the CDR3. J gave up 7 bases and V 3 bases, and 11 bases lay outside the gene matches. The CDR3 is CASSQASGLAVGELFF. The CDR3 DNA is TGCGCCAGCAGCCAGGCCTCTGGGCTAGCGGTCGGGGAGCTGTTTTTT.

In this sample, this clone turned up once. The genes are TRBV7-8 and TRBJ1-2; TRBD1 aligns across 8 bases. Unmatched junction bases numbered 8, after V lost 5 bases and J lost 3 bases. The CDR3 extends over 15 amino acids. Germline V gene sequence: CDR1 SGHVS, CDR2 FQNEAQ. The DNA of the CDR3 is TGTGCCAGCAGCCTCAGACAGGGACAGGACTATGGCTACACCTTC. This translates into CASSLRQGQDYGYTF.

The J gene is TRBJ2-1, the V gene TRBV7-2; 8 bases align to TRBD1. With 2 bases clipped from V and 4 bases from J, the junction kept 7 bases outside the gene matches. Germline loops: CDR1 SGHTA, CDR2 FQGNSA. CDR3 length equals 16 residues. The CDR3 is CASSLSGQGSYNEQFF. The CDR3 coding sequence is TGTGCCAGCAGCTTATCAGGACAGGGAAGTTACAATGAGCAGTTCTTC.

This chain uses TRBV20-1 with TRBJ1-1; 9 bases agree with TRBD1. Trimming cost V 3 bases and J 5 bases; bases outside gene matches: 10. In germline, CDR1 is DFQATT, CDR2 SNEGSKA (reference sequence). This CDR3 is built from 15 residues. The CDR3 coding sequence is TGCAGTGCTAGTTCGCCGGGACAGGGTTTTACTGAAGCTTTCTTT. Translated: CSASSPGQGFTEAFF.

The chain links TRBV2 to TRBJ1-5; tentative D call: TRBD1 (5 bases). This CDR3 contains 14 residues. Trimming left V 7 bases short and J 5 bases short, with 15 bases between. CDR1 is SNHLY and CDR2 is FYNNEI in the germline V gene. CDR3 nucleotide sequence: TGTGCCAGCAAGATGGGGCTAACCGATCAGCCCCAGCATTTT. This sequence encodes CASKMGLTDQPQHF.

The V gene is TRBV12-3 or TRBV12-4, the J gene TRBJ2-3; unclear D gene. The CDR3 runs to 11 residues. Deletions cut 0 bases from V and 5 bases from J, with 0 bases between. CDR3 loop: CASSLADTQYF. As DNA, the CDR3 is TGTGCCAGCAGTTTAGCAGATACGCAGTATTTT.